Below are 24 T cell receptor beta chains sequenced from a single sample in a study of T-cell memory formation after mild COVID-19 (dated by TCRdb to about 2021). The library was made by 5' RACE. Sequencing used an Illumina NovaSeq 6000. TCRdb itself trimmed the public reads at Q25 with fastp, ran MiXCR and retained productive beta chains. Rows matching on CDR3 protein sequence are summarized as one entry with the most common DNA and genes. The sample table contains under 650,000 distinct CDR3 sequences; only one count was recorded for about a sixth of them. The ten largest clonotypes hold 12% of the sample. The material sequenced was PBMCs or a T cell subset sorted from them (not recorded which). The receptors come from an adult woman who had mild COVID-19 (a few samples of this study predate the infection). The sample titles of this study are shuffled in the database, so cell type and time point are left out; the donor was told from shared clones.

The chain has TRBV20-1 and TRBJ1-1; unclear D gene. Germline CDR1 and CDR2: DFQATT and SNEGSKA (reference sequence). V gave up 7 bases and J gave up 6 bases, with 6 bases separating them. The CDR3 spans 9 residues. Written as DNA, the CDR3 is TGCAGTGACAGAGCTGAAGCTTTCTTT. Protein: CSDRAEAFF.

The chain combines TRBV2 with TRBJ1-5; D gene unclear. From germline, CDR1 is SNHLY and CDR2 FYNNEI. The CDR3 contains 12 residues. Trimming shortened V by 7 bases and J by 6 bases, and 10 bases separated the two germline ends. The CDR3 DNA follows: TGTGCCAGCAAGGGTAGCGGTCAGCCCCAGCATTTT. Translating gives CASKGSGQPQHF.

In its sample, this clonotype was seen a few times. The chain uses TRBV29-1 and TRBJ2-5; D tentatively reads TRBD1 or TRBD2 (6 bases each). Per the germline V gene, CDR1 is SQVTM and CDR2 is ANQGSEA. The CDR3 has 19 amino acids. V shed 4 bases and J shed 8 bases, with 35 bases lying between them. DNA for the CDR3: TGCAGCGTTGCGGGGGCCAATATACAGGGAATGGAGGGAATAGCTACCCAGTACTTC. Its translation: CSVAGANIQGMEGIATQYF.

The CDR3 bases are TGCGCCAGCAGCCAAGATTGGTCCACTCTTGGGGCCAACGTCCTGACTTTC. Translating it yields CASSQDWSTLGANVLTF. The V gene is TRBV4-3, the J gene TRBJ2-6, with D unresolved. The ends were cut back, 0 bases at V and 3 bases at J, with 12 bases in the middle. Germline V gives CDR1 LGHNA, CDR2 YSLEER. The CDR3 is made up of 17 amino acids.

CDR3 DNA: TGTGCCAGCAGCCAAGCACGGGGACAGACCCAGTACTTC. This encodes CASSQARGQTQYF. The chain employs TRBV4-2 and TRBJ2-5; D assignment may be TRBD1 or TRBD2 (5 bases each). The germline V gene has CDR1 LGHNA and CDR2 YNFKEQ. V dropped 1 base and J dropped 6 bases, with 9 bases sitting between them. The CDR3 spans 13 residues.

CDR3 residues: CASSEATGDRGAGELFF. In nucleotides, the CDR3 is TGTGCCAGCAGTGAGGCGACAGGGGACAGGGGGGCCGGGGAGCTGTTTTTT. This rearrangement joins TRBV6-1 to TRBJ2-2; 11 bases agree with TRBD1. The V and J ends lost 3 bases and 6 bases, in that order; junction bases with no gene match: 9. This CDR3 has 17 residues. CDR1 is MNHNS and CDR2 is SASEGT in the germline V gene.

The sample holds many counts of this clonotype. The genes are TRBV9 and TRBJ2-3, with 9 bases that match TRBD2. The CDR3 consists of 16 residues. V was pared by 4 bases and J by 3 bases, with 9 bases of the junction left unmatched. The germline gives CDR1 SGDLS, CDR2 YYNGEE. This chain's CDR3 is CASSPRGLAGTDTQYF. CDR3 nucleotide sequence: TGTGCCAGCAGCCCAAGGGGCCTAGCGGGGACAGATACGCAGTATTTT.

This clonotype occurred a few times. J is TRBJ2-1 and V is TRBV4-1; the match to TRBD2 covers 7 bases. Per germline, CDR1 MGHRA and CDR2 YSYEKL. V lost 3 bases and J lost 0; bases outside the gene matches: 14. The CDR3 length is 19 residues. Here the CDR3 DNA reads TGCGCCAGCAGCCAGGGGCCTCCCGGGGGACTACTCTCCTACAATGAGCAGTTCTTC. Its translation is CASSQGPPGGLLSYNEQFF.

The table lists this clonotype with a few counts. The J gene is TRBJ1-1, the V gene TRBV30, with unresolved D. V was cut by 7 bases and J by 3 bases, with 12 bases left in between. The V gene's germline CDR1 is GTSNPN and CDR2 SVGIG (reference sequence). The CDR3 is made up of 12 amino acids. In DNA, the CDR3 is TGTGCCTCCCTCCCGTGGGACACTGAAGCTTTCTTT. Its protein is CASLPWDTEAFF.

This clonotype was seen ten or more times. V and J are TRBV29-1 and TRBJ2-5; TRBD2 aligns across 10 bases. The V gene end was trimmed by 0 bases and the J gene end by 5 bases; junction bases not matched to a gene: 12. Germline V gene sequence: CDR1 SQVTM, CDR2 ANQGSEA. The CDR3 totals 17 residues. The CDR3 DNA follows: TGCAGCGTTGAAGAAGGTAGACTAGCGGGTGCTGGGGAGACCCAGTACTTC. Residues: CSVEEGRLAGAGETQYF.

This clonotype appeared a few times. The rearrangement uses TRBV5-1 and TRBJ2-7; D might be TRBD1 or TRBD2, each matching 5 bases. The CDR3 extends over 14 amino acids. The V end lost 4 bases, the J end lost 6 bases, and 17 bases lay between the germline ends. Germline CDR1 reads SGHRS; CDR2 reads YFSETQ. Written as DNA, the CDR3 is TGCGCCAGCAGCCAAACACGGGTTGGGGGCGAGCAGTACTTC. Translated: CASSQTRVGGEQYF.

V is TRBV2 and J is TRBJ2-7; either TRBD1 or TRBD2 may fit D (6 bases each). The germline V gene encodes CDR1 SNHLY and CDR2 FYNNEI. The CDR3 loop spans 15 amino acids. Trimming cost V 3 bases and J 1 base, with 13 bases left between them. CDR3: CASSERRGNSYEQYF. The DNA of the CDR3 is TGTGCCAGCAGTGAGAGGAGGGGGAATTCCTACGAGCAGTACTTC. The complete variable domain, with remaining parts taken from reference TRBV2 and TRBJ2-7, reads EPEVTQTPSHQVTQMGQEVILRCVPISNHLYFYWYRQILGQKVEFLVSFYNNEISEKSEIFDDQFSVERPDGSNFTLKIRSTKLEDSAMYFCASSERRGNSYEQYFGPGTRLTVT.

This clonotype was observed a handful of times. The chain's CDR3 is CASSQGAGGPDEQFF. CDR3 DNA: TGTGCCAGCAGCCAAGGGGCGGGAGGGCCGGATGAGCAGTTCTTC. This chain connects TRBV4-2 to TRBJ2-1; 9 bases map to TRBD2. This CDR3 spans 15 amino acids. Germline assignment: CDR1 LGHNA and CDR2 YNFKEQ. J lost 8 bases, V lost 1 base, and 6 bases had no gene match.

The table lists this clonotype with a few counts. The chain combines TRBV7-2 with TRBJ1-5; TRBD1 is a possible D gene (5 bases). Deletions cut 4 bases from V and 2 bases from J, with 12 bases between. Germline V CDR1 and CDR2: SGHTA, FQGNSA. The CDR3 covers 15 residues. As DNA, the CDR3 is TGTGCCAGCAGCTCGAAGGGGCACGGCAATCAGCCCCAGCATTTT. Amino acids: CASSSKGHGNQPQHF.

A few counts support this clonotype. One end of the junction is discordant with germline, which a read error may explain. The V gene is TRBV7-7, the J gene TRBJ2-5; tentatively, D is TRBD2 (6 bases). The CDR3 spans 13 residues. Germline CDR1 is SSHAT and CDR2 is FNYEAQ (reference sequence). The CDR3: CASSSGAQETQYF. CDR3 nucleotide sequence: TGTGCTAGCAGCTCGGGAGCGCAAGAGACCCAGTACTTC.

The rearrangement uses TRBV14 and TRBJ1-4; tentatively, D is TRBD1 (6 bases). Germline V gene lookup returns CDR1 SGHDN and CDR2 FVKESK. The CDR3 runs 15 residues. Trimming pared 4 bases from V and 5 bases from J, leaving 14 bases between. As DNA, the CDR3 is TGTGCCAGCAGCCCCAGGACAGCTCCAAATGAAAAACTGTTTTTT. It codes for CASSPRTAPNEKLFF.

The rearrangement joins TRBV29-1 to TRBJ1-1, with 8 bases aligning to TRBD1. From germline, CDR1 is SQVTM and CDR2 ANQGSEA. The CDR3 spans 15 residues. J lost 4 bases, V lost 2 bases, and 9 bases had no gene match. The CDR3, as DNA: TGCAGCGTTGAACTGGACAGGGTTTCGGGCACTGAAGCTTTCTTT. Translated, it gives CSVELDRVSGTEAFF.

The chain employs TRBV20-1 and TRBJ2-3; TRBD2 agrees at 14 bases. The CDR3 is 18 residues long. Germline loops: CDR1 DFQATT, CDR2 SNEGSKA (reference sequence). Trimming took 6 bases from V and 3 from J; bases not matched to a gene: 14. The CDR3 spells CSAQTRRLAGGPTDTQYF. For the CDR3, the DNA is TGCAGTGCACAAACCAGGAGACTAGCGGGGGGGCCGACAGATACGCAGTATTTT.

This chain connects TRBV4-2 to TRBJ1-1, with TRBD1 as a possible D gene (6 bases). The CDR3 spans 16 residues. Germline CDR1 LGHNA, CDR2 YNFKEQ. With 2 bases removed from V and 1 base from J, the gap between germline ends came to 14 bases. This CDR3 reads CASSQLTGHRNTEAFF. In DNA, the CDR3 is TGTGCCAGCAGCCAACTCACGGGACACCGGAACACTGAAGCTTTCTTT.

This rearrangement joins TRBV7-8 to TRBJ2-7; D not resolved. Trimming cost V 5 bases and J 2 bases, with 13 bases left between them. CDR1 SGHVS and CDR2 FQNEAQ come from the germline V gene. The CDR3 is 14 residues long. CDR3: CASSRAGSAYEQYF. DNA of the CDR3: TGTGCCAGCAGCCGTGCAGGTTCCGCCTACGAGCAGTACTTC.

J is TRBJ2-7 and V is TRBV12-3 or TRBV12-4; D not resolved. This CDR3 spans 14 amino acids. With 2 bases removed from V and 0 bases from J, the gap between germline ends came to 8 bases. The CDR3 region is CASSLIALSYEQYF. As DNA, the CDR3 is TGTGCCAGCAGTTTAATCGCCCTCTCCTACGAGCAGTACTTC.

Many counts were recorded for this clonotype. This chain links TRBV5-6 with TRBJ2-7; D assignment may be TRBD1 or TRBD2 (5 bases each). The CDR3 is made up of 13 amino acids. Germline CDR1 and CDR2: SGHDT and YYEEEE. V lost 2 bases and J lost 0, with 6 bases in between. The CDR3 loop reads CASSFGTSYEQYF. DNA for the CDR3: TGTGCCAGCAGCTTTGGGACCTCCTACGAGCAGTACTTC. Based on the CDR3 plus reference TRBV5-6 and TRBJ2-7, the full variable domain is DAGVTQSPTHLIKTRGQQVTLRCSPKSGHDTVSWYQQALGQGPQFIFQYYEEEERQRGNFPDRFSGHQFPNYSSELNVNALLLGDSALYLCASSFGTSYEQYFGPGTRLTVT.

This clonotype was recorded at least ten times. The chain carries TRBV20-1 and TRBJ1-6, with D possibly TRBD1 on 6 matching bases. This CDR3 is 17 amino acids long. Trimming took off 0 bases at V and 8 bases at J, with 20 bases between the two ends. Germline CDR1 is DFQATT and CDR2 is SNEGSKA (reference sequence). CDR3 residues: CSARDLGDKGDHSPLHF. The CDR3 DNA is TGCAGTGCTAGAGATCTGGGGGACAAGGGCGATCATTCACCCCTCCACTTT.

This clonotype was observed a few times. The rearrangement uses TRBV6-5 and TRBJ2-7; tentatively, D is TRBD1 or TRBD2 (5 bases each). Germline V lookup: CDR1 MNHEY, CDR2 SVGAGI. This CDR3 has 16 amino acids. Trimming left V 6 bases short and J 3 bases short, with 21 bases between. DNA of the CDR3: TGTGCCAGCAGCCCGACGGGCCTGGGGGTCTACTACGAGCAGTACTTC. This gives the protein CASSPTGLGVYYEQYF.